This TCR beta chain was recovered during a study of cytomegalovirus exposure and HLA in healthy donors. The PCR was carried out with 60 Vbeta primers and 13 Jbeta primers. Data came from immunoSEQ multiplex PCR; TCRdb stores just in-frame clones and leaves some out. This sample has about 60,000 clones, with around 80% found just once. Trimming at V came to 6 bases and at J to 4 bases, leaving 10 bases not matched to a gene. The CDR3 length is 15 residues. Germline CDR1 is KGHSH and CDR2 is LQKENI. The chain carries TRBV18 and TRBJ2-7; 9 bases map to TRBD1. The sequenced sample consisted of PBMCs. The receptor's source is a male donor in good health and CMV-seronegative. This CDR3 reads CASSSRDRARYEQYF. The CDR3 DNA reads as TGTGCCAGCTCTTCTCGGGACAGGGCTCGGTACGAGCAGTACTTC.